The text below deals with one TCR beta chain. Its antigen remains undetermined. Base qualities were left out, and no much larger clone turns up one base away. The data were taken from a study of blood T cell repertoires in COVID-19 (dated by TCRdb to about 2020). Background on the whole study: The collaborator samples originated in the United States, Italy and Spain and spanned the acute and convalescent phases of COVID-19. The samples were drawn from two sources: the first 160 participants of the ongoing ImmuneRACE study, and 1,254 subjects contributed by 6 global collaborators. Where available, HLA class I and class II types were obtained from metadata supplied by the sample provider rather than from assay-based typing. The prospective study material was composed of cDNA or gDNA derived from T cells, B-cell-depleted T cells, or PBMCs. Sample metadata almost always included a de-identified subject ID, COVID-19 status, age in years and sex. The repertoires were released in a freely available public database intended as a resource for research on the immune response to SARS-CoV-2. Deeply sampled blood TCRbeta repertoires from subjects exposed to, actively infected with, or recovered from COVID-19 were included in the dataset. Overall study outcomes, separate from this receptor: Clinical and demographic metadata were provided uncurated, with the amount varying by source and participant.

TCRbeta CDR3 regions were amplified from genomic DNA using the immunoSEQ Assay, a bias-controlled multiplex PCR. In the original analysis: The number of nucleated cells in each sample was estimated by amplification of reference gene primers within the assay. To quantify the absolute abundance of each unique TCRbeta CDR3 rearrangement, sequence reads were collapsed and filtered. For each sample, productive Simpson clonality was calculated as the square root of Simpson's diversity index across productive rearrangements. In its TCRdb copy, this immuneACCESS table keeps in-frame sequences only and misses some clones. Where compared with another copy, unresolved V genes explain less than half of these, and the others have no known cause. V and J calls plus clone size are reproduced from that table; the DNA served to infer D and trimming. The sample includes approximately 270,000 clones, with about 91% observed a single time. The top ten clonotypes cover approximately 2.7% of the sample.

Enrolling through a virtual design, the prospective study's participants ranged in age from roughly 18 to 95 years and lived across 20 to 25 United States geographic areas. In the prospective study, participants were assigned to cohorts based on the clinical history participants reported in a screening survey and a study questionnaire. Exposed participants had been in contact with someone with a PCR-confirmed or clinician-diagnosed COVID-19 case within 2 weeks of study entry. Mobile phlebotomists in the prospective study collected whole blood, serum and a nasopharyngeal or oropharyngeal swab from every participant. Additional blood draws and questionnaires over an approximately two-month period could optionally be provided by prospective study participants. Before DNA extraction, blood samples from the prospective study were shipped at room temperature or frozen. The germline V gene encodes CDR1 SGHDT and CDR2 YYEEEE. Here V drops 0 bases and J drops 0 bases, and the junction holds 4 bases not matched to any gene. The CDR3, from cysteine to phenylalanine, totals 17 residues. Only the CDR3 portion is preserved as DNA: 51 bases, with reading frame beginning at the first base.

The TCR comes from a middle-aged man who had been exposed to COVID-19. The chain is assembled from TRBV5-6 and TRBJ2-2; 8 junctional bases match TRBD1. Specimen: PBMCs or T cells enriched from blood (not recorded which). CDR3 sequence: CASSLARGLTNTGELFF. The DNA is TGTGCCAGCAGCTTGGCCAGGGGGCTGACGAACACCGGGGAGCTGTTTTTT.